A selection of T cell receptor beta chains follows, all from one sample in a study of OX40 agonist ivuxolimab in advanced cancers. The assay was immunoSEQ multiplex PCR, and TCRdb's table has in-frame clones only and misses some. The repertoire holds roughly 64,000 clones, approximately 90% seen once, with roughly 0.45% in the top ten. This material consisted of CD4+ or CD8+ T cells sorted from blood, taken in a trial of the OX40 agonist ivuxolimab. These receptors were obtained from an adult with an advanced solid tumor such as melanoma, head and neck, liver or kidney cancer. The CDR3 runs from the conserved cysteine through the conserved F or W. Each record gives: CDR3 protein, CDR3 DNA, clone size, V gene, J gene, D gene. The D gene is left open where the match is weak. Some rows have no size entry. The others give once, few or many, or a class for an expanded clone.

CDR3 protein: CAWTSSGEKLFF; CDR3 DNA: TGTGCCTGGACCTCCAGCGGGGAAAAACTGTTTTTT; clone size: once; V gene: TRBV30; J gene: TRBJ1-4; D gene: .
CDR3 protein: CASSHRVGSYNEQFF; CDR3 DNA: TGTGCCAGCAGCCACCGGGTAGGCTCCTACAATGAGCAGTTCTTC; clone size: .; V gene: TRBV11-2; J gene: TRBJ2-1; D gene: .
CDR3 protein: CASSLIGRAGRDTQYF; CDR3 DNA: TGCGCCAGCAGCTTGATCGGGCGGGCTGGGAGAGATACGCAGTATTTT; clone size: once; V gene: TRBV5-1; J gene: TRBJ2-3; D gene: .
CDR3 protein: CASSGVDPSYEQYF; CDR3 DNA: TGTGCCAGCAGTGGGGTCGATCCATCCTACGAGCAGTACTTC; clone size: .; V gene: TRBV6-1; J gene: TRBJ2-7; D gene: .
CDR3 protein: CASSQEGAPSPTDTQYF; CDR3 DNA: TGTGCCAGCAGCCAAGAAGGCGCACCGAGCCCCACAGATACGCAGTATTTT; clone size: .; V gene: TRBV4-2; J gene: TRBJ2-3; D gene: .
CDR3 protein: CASSLVSSLAGMSSGYTF; CDR3 DNA: TGTGCCAGCAGCTTAGTGTCCAGTTTAGCAGGGATGTCTAGCGGCTACACCTTC; clone size: .; V gene: TRBV7-2; J gene: TRBJ1-2; D gene: .
CDR3 protein: CASSLPAASYNEQFF; CDR3 DNA: TGTGCCAGCAGTTTACCCGCGGCCTCCTACAATGAGCAGTTCTTC; clone size: .; V gene: TRBV27; J gene: TRBJ2-1; D gene: .
CDR3 protein: CASSPRTSGNYEQYF; CDR3 DNA: TGTGCCAGTAGTCCTCGGACTAGCGGGAACTACGAGCAGTACTTC; clone size: once; V gene: TRBV19; J gene: TRBJ2-7; D gene: TRBD2
CDR3 protein: CSAPGVGEQYF; CDR3 DNA: TGCAGTGCCCCCGGGGTCGGGGAGCAGTACTTC; clone size: .; V gene: TRBV20-1; J gene: TRBJ2-7; D gene: .
CDR3 protein: CASSLQGGETQYF; CDR3 DNA: TGTGCCAGCAGCTTACAGGGGGGAGAGACCCAGTACTTC; clone size: .; V gene: TRBV6-4; J gene: TRBJ2-5; D gene: TRBD1
CDR3 protein: CASSLIGQGRNEQYF; CDR3 DNA: TGCGCCAGCAGCCTAATTGGACAGGGACGCAACGAGCAGTACTTC; clone size: once; V gene: TRBV4-1; J gene: TRBJ2-7; D gene: TRBD1
CDR3 protein: CASRRDRNYGYTF; CDR3 DNA: TGTGCCAGCAGACGGGACAGGAACTATGGCTACACCTTC; clone size: .; V gene: TRBV5-4; J gene: TRBJ1-2; D gene: TRBD1
CDR3 protein: CASSFGTSGRDEQFF; CDR3 DNA: TGTGCCAGCAGCTTCGGGACTAGCGGGAGAGACGAGCAGTTCTTC; clone size: few; V gene: TRBV7-6; J gene: TRBJ2-1; D gene: TRBD2
CDR3 protein: CASRGTSRSYEQYF; CDR3 DNA: TGCGCCAGCAGAGGGACTAGTAGGTCCTACGAGCAGTACTTC; clone size: .; V gene: TRBV10-2; J gene: TRBJ2-7; D gene: TRBD2
CDR3 protein: CASSYDGASNQPQHF; CDR3 DNA: TGTGCCAGCAGCTACGACGGGGCCAGCAATCAGCCCCAGCATTTT; clone size: .; V gene: TRBV6-1; J gene: TRBJ1-5; D gene: .
CDR3 protein: CAISEQTGYGYTF; CDR3 DNA: TGTGCCATCAGTGAGCAGACAGGGTACGGCTACACCTTC; clone size: .; V gene: TRBV10-3; J gene: TRBJ1-2; D gene: TRBD1
CDR3 protein: CASTGDRQRGYTF; CDR3 DNA: TGTGCCAGCACCGGGGACCGACAACGTGGCTACACCTTC; clone size: .; V gene: TRBV6-1; J gene: TRBJ1-2; D gene: .
CDR3 protein: CASGLGQVPQETQYF; CDR3 DNA: TGTGCTAGTGGTTTGGGACAGGTACCCCAAGAGACCCAGTACTTC; clone size: .; V gene: TRBV12-5; J gene: TRBJ2-5; D gene: .
CDR3 protein: CATSRDRGGLSYEQYF; CDR3 DNA: TGTGCCACCAGCAGAGATCGCGGGGGGCTGTCCTACGAGCAGTACTTC; clone size: .; V gene: TRBV15; J gene: TRBJ2-7; D gene: TRBD2
CDR3 protein: CAGSLEDSNQPQHF; CDR3 DNA: TGTGCCGGCAGCTTAGAGGACAGTAATCAGCCCCAGCATTTT; clone size: .; V gene: TRBV7-8; J gene: TRBJ1-5; D gene: .
CDR3 protein: CASSPEGRPSQETQYF; CDR3 DNA: TGTGCCAGCAGCCCGGAGGGACGCCCCAGCCAAGAGACCCAGTACTTC; clone size: .; V gene: TRBV5-4; J gene: TRBJ2-5; D gene: .
CDR3 protein: CASSSGLAGGPYTDTQYF; CDR3 DNA: TGCGCCAGCAGCTCCGGACTAGCGGGAGGGCCCTACACAGATACGCAGTATTTT; clone size: .; V gene: TRBV5-1; J gene: TRBJ2-3; D gene: TRBD2
CDR3 protein: CASSARQGQGQNTEAFF; CDR3 DNA: TGTGCCAGCAGCGCCCGCCAGGGACAGGGCCAGAACACTGAAGCTTTCTTT; clone size: .; V gene: TRBV9; J gene: TRBJ1-1; D gene: TRBD1
CDR3 protein: CSVPSRDRVDEQFF; CDR3 DNA: TGCAGCGTTCCGTCCCGGGACAGGGTGGATGAGCAGTTCTTC; clone size: .; V gene: TRBV29-1; J gene: TRBJ2-1; D gene: TRBD1
CDR3 protein: CASSLVGGAGETQYF; CDR3 DNA: TGTGCCAGCAGCTTAGTAGGGGGCGCAGGTGAGACCCAGTACTTC; clone size: .; V gene: TRBV7-9; J gene: TRBJ2-5; D gene: TRBD1
CDR3 protein: CAISEVGETQYF; CDR3 DNA: TGTGCCATCAGTGAAGTAGGAGAGACCCAGTACTTC; clone size: .; V gene: TRBV10-3; J gene: TRBJ2-5; D gene: .
CDR3 protein: CASSQDLEGRGGYTF; CDR3 DNA: TGTGCCAGCAGCCAAGATTTGGAGGGCAGGGGTGGCTACACCTTC; clone size: .; V gene: TRBV4-2; J gene: TRBJ1-2; D gene: .
CDR3 protein: CASSRNAKGLTSSYNEQFF; CDR3 DNA: TGTGCCAGTAGTCGTAATGCGAAGGGACTAACGAGCTCCTACAATGAGCAGTTCTTC; clone size: once; V gene: TRBV19; J gene: TRBJ2-1; D gene: TRBD2
CDR3 protein: CASSLSAGGFSNQPQHF; CDR3 DNA: TGTGCCAGCAGTTTATCTGCGGGAGGATTTAGCAATCAGCCCCAGCATTTT; clone size: .; V gene: TRBV28; J gene: TRBJ1-5; D gene: .
CDR3 protein: CASSLEVPSATEAFF; CDR3 DNA: TGTGCCAGCAGCTTAGAGGTTCCGAGCGCCACTGAAGCTTTCTTT; clone size: .; V gene: TRBV7-9; J gene: TRBJ1-1; D gene: .
CDR3 protein: CASSQALETWYEQYF; CDR3 DNA: TGTGCCAGCAGCCAAGCCCTAGAGACCTGGTACGAGCAGTACTTC; clone size: .; V gene: TRBV4-2; J gene: TRBJ2-7; D gene: .
CDR3 protein: CASSLRTGQGESEQYF; CDR3 DNA: TGTGCCAGCAGCTTACGGACCGGACAGGGGGAGTCCGAGCAGTACTTC; clone size: .; V gene: TRBV7-2; J gene: TRBJ2-7; D gene: TRBD1
CDR3 protein: CASSQGGGIPYEQYF; CDR3 DNA: TGTGCCAGCAGCCAGGGCGGCGGGATCCCCTACGAGCAGTACTTC; clone size: .; V gene: TRBV11-3; J gene: TRBJ2-7; D gene: .
CDR3 protein: CASSEVGTEAFF; CDR3 DNA: TGTGCCAGCAGTGAGGTGGGCACTGAAGCTTTCTTT; clone size: .; V gene: TRBV6-1; J gene: TRBJ1-1; D gene: .
CDR3 protein: CASSSQTLARHNEQFF; CDR3 DNA: TGTGCCAGCAGTTCACAAACACTAGCGCGACACAATGAGCAGTTCTTC; clone size: .; V gene: TRBV28; J gene: TRBJ2-1; D gene: TRBD2
CDR3 protein: CASRNDRGWNQPQHF; CDR3 DNA: TGTGCCAGCAGAAACGACAGGGGGTGGAATCAGCCCCAGCATTTT; clone size: .; V gene: TRBV6-6; J gene: TRBJ1-5; D gene: TRBD1
CDR3 protein: CASSETGNEQYF; CDR3 DNA: TGTGCCAGCTCAGAAACAGGGAACGAGCAGTACTTC; clone size: .; V gene: TRBV18; J gene: TRBJ2-7; D gene: .
CDR3 protein: CASSRRDSAQGEKLFF; CDR3 DNA: TGTGCCAGTAGTAGAAGAGACAGTGCGCAGGGGGAAAAACTGTTTTTT; clone size: .; V gene: TRBV19; J gene: TRBJ1-4; D gene: .
CDR3 protein: CASSAGQAHEQYF; CDR3 DNA: TGTGCCAGCAGTGCCGGACAGGCCCACGAGCAGTACTTC; clone size: .; V gene: TRBV2; J gene: TRBJ2-7; D gene: TRBD1
CDR3 protein: CAISETTDTQYF; CDR3 DNA: TGTGCCATCAGTGAAACCACAGATACGCAGTATTTT; clone size: .; V gene: TRBV10-3; J gene: TRBJ2-3; D gene: .
CDR3 protein: CASRSSGSSYNEQFF; CDR3 DNA: TGTGCCAGCAGAAGTAGCGGGAGCTCCTACAATGAGCAGTTCTTC; clone size: .; V gene: TRBV6-5; J gene: TRBJ2-1; D gene: TRBD2
CDR3 protein: CASSPGTETGNEQFF; CDR3 DNA: TGTGCCAGCTCACCGGGGACAGAGACCGGCAATGAGCAGTTCTTC; clone size: .; V gene: TRBV18; J gene: TRBJ2-1; D gene: TRBD1
CDR3 protein: CASSLDRVSPYEQYF; CDR3 DNA: TGCGCCAGCAGCTTGGACAGGGTCTCCCCCTACGAGCAGTACTTC; clone size: once; V gene: TRBV5-1; J gene: TRBJ2-7; D gene: .
CDR3 protein: CASGLRTDTQYF; CDR3 DNA: TGTGCTAGTGGTTTGCGGACAGATACGCAGTATTTT; clone size: .; V gene: TRBV12-5; J gene: TRBJ2-3; D gene: .
CDR3 protein: CASTVSRGNTEAFF; CDR3 DNA: TGTGCCAGCACCGTGAGTAGAGGGAACACTGAAGCTTTCTTT; clone size: .; V gene: TRBV28; J gene: TRBJ1-1; D gene: .
CDR3 protein: CASSSTGVGNTIYF; CDR3 DNA: TGTGCCAGCAGCTCGACAGGGGTTGGAAACACCATATATTTT; clone size: .; V gene: TRBV7-2; J gene: TRBJ1-3; D gene: TRBD1
CDR3 protein: CAWSVATNTEAFF; CDR3 DNA: TGTGCCTGGAGTGTTGCGACGAACACTGAAGCTTTCTTT; clone size: .; V gene: TRBV30; J gene: TRBJ1-1; D gene: .
CDR3 protein: CASSFLETQYF; CDR3 DNA: TGTGCCAGCAGCTTCTTAGAGACCCAGTACTTC; clone size: .; V gene: TRBV7-8; J gene: TRBJ2-5; D gene: .